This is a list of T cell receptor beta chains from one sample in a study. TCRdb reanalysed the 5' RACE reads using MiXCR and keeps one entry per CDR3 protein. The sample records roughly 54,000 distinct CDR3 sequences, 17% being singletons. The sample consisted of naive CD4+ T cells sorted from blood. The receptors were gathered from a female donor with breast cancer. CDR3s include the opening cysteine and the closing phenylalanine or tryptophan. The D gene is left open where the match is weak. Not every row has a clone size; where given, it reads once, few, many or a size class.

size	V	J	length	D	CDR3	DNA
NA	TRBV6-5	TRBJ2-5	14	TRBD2	CASTRLAGGETQYF	TGTGCCAGCACTCGACTAGCGGGAGGGGAGACCCAGTACTTC
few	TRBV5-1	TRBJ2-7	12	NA	CASSLDLDGQYF	TGCGCCAGCAGCTTGGACCTCGACGGGCAGTACTTC
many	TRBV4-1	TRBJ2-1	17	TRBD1	CASSQEFGGQGYNEQFF	TGCGCCAGCAGCCAAGAGTTCGGGGGACAGGGGTACAATGAGCAGTTCTTC
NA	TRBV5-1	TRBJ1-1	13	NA	CASSPELQGVDFF	TGCGCCAGCAGCCCCGAACTACAGGGAGTGGATTTCTTT
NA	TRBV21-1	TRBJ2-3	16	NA	CASSPPKGGGTDTQYF	TGTGCCAGCAGTCCCCCCAAGGGCGGGGGCACAGATACGCAGTATTTT
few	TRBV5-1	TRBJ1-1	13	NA	CASSPPENTEAFF	TGCGCCAGCAGCCCTCCGGAGAACACTGAAGCTTTCTTT
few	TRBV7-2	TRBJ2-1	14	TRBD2	CASSLGFAAGEGVF	TGTGCCAGCAGCTTAGGGTTTGCGGCGGGAGAAGGAGTCTTC
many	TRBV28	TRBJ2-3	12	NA	CASSIRTDTQYF	TGTGCCAGCAGTATCCGCACAGATACGCAGTATTTT
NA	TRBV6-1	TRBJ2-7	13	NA	CASEWGQPYEQYF	TGTGCCAGCGAATGGGGGCAGCCCTACGAGCAGTACTTC
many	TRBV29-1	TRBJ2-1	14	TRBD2	CSAPTSGRAGEQFF	TGCAGCGCCCCGACTAGCGGGAGGGCCGGGGAGCAGTTCTTC
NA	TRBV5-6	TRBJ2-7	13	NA	CASSLQGPYEQYF	TGTGCCAGCAGCTTGCAAGGCCCCTACGAGCAGTACTTC
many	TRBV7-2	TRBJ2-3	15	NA	CASSLEARAADTQYF	TGTGCCAGCAGCTTAGAGGCCAGGGCTGCAGATACGCAGTATTTT
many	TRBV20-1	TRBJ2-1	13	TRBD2	CSARTSGNNEQFF	TGCAGTGCTCGGACTAGCGGGAACAATGAGCAGTTCTTC
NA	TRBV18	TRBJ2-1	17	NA	CASSPPLLAGTYNEQFF	TGTGCCAGCTCACCACCCCTTTTGGCAGGGACCTACAATGAGCAGTTCTTC
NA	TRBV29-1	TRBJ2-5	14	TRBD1	CSVPPWTGRETQYF	TGCAGCGTCCCACCTTGGACAGGGAGGGAGACCCAGTACTTC
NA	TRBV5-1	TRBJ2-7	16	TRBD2	CASSSLNSGTLYEQYF	TGCGCCAGCAGCTCCCTTAACAGCGGGACCCTCTACGAGCAGTACTTC
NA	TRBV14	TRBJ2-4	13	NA	CASSQNANGIQYF	TGTGCCAGCAGCCAGAACGCTAACGGCATTCAGTACTTC
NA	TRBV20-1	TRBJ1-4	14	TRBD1	CSASLQGDHEKLFF	TGCAGTGCTAGTTTACAGGGGGACCATGAAAAACTGTTTTTT
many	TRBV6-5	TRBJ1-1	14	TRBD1	CASSLQGAYTEAFF	TGTGCCAGCAGTTTACAGGGGGCGTACACTGAAGCTTTCTTT
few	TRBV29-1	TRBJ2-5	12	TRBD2	CSTPGRGETQYF	TGCAGCACCCCGGGGAGGGGAGAGACCCAGTACTTC
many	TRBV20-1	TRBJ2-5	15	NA	CSASSSGLRGETQYF	TGCAGTGCTAGCTCTAGCGGCCTGAGGGGGGAGACCCAGTACTTC
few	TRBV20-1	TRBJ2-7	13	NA	CSASSERHYEQYF	TGCAGTGCTTCCTCCGAAAGACACTACGAGCAGTACTTC
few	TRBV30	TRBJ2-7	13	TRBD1	CAWSSGTGYEQYF	TGTGCCTGGAGTTCCGGGACAGGCTACGAGCAGTACTTC
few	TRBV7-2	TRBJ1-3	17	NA	CASSLGVSGSSGNTIYF	TGTGCCAGCAGCTTAGGGGTGAGCGGTAGCTCTGGAAACACCATATATTTT
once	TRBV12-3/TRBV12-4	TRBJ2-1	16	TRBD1	CASSLKGQLPYNEQAF	TGTGCCAGCAGTTTAAAGGGACAGCTGCCCTACAATGAGCAGGCCTTC
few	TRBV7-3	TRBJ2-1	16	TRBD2	CASSFSGTSGSYEQFF	TGTGCCAGCAGCTTCTCTGGGACTAGCGGGAGCTATGAGCAGTTCTTC
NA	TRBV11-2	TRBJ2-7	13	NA	CTSSSEGGYEQYF	TGTACCAGCAGCTCCGAAGGGGGCTACGAGCAGTACTTC
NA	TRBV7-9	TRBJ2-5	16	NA	CASSFDGVASKETQYF	TGTGCCAGCAGCTTCGACGGGGTAGCTTCAAAAGAGACCCAGTACTTC
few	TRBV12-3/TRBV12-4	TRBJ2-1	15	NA	CASSLAIGGGNEQFF	TGTGCCAGCAGTTTAGCCATAGGAGGTGGCAATGAGCAGTTCTTC
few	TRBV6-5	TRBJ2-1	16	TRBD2	CASSYGTSGRAGEQFF	TGTGCCAGCAGTTACGGGACTAGCGGGAGGGCAGGTGAGCAGTTCTTC
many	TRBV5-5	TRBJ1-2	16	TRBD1	CASSPGTGGAGQGYTF	TGTGCCAGCAGCCCCGGGACAGGGGGCGCGGGTCAGGGCTACACCTTC
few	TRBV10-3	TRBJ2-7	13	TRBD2	CAIRAGEVYEQYF	TGTGCCATCAGGGCGGGAGAGGTTTACGAGCAGTACTTC
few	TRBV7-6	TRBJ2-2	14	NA	CASSVSGFTGELFF	TGTGCCAGCAGCGTTTCAGGGTTCACCGGGGAGCTGTTTTTT
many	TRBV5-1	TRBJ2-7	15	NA	CASSFDGTSSGEQYF	TGCGCCAGCAGCTTTGACGGGACAAGCTCGGGGGAGCAGTACTTC
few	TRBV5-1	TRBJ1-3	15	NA	CASSLGQTSGNTIYF	TGCGCCAGCAGCTTGGGGCAGACCTCTGGAAACACCATATATTTT
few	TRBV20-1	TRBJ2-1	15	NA	CSARDLGWHYNEQFF	TGCAGTGCACGGGACCTCGGATGGCATTACAATGAGCAGTTCTTC
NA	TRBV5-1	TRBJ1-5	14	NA	CASSLVAGSQPQHF	TGCGCCAGCAGCTTGGTAGCAGGGAGTCAGCCCCAGCATTTT
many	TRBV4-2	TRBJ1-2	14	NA	CASSQDEGDYGYTF	TGTGCCAGCAGCCAAGATGAGGGGGACTATGGCTACACCTTC
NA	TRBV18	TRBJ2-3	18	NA	CASSPPVRVFPLTDTQYF	TGTGCCAGCTCACCACCGGTGAGGGTGTTTCCCTTAACAGATACGCAGTATTTT
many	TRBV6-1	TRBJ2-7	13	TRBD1	CASKGGTSYEQYF	TGTGCCAGCAAAGGGGGCACATCCTACGAGCAGTACTTC
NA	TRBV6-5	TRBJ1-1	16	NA	CASSPPGITRGTEAFF	TGTGCCAGCAGTCCGCCGGGGATAACAAGGGGCACTGAAGCTTTCTTT
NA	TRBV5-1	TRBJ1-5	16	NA	CASSLEGPSGEQPQHF	TGCGCCAGCAGCTTGGAGGGCCCTTCCGGCGAGCAGCCCCAGCATTTT
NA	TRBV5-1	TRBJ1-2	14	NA	CASSFGRLDYGYTF	TGCGCCAGCAGCTTCGGACGGCTCGACTATGGCTACACCTTC
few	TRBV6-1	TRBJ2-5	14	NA	CASSERGLRETQYF	TGTGCCAGCAGTGAAAGGGGGTTACGGGAGACCCAGTACTTC
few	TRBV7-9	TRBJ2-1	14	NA	CASSVRDTHNEQFF	TGTGCCAGCAGCGTCCGGGACACTCACAATGAGCAGTTCTTC
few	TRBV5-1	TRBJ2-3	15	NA	CASILGVTSTDTQYF	TGCGCCAGCATCTTGGGAGTAACTAGCACAGATACGCAGTATTTT
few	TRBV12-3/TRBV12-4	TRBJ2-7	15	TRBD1	CASSFTGTGAYEQYF	TGTGCCAGCAGTTTTACTGGGACAGGAGCCTACGAGCAGTACTTC
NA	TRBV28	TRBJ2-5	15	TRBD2	CASRPTAGRSETQYF	TGTGCCAGCAGACCCACAGCGGGAAGGTCGGAGACCCAGTACTTC
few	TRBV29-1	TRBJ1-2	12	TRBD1	CSVRRGNYGYTF	TGCAGCGTTCGCAGGGGGAACTATGGCTACACCTTC
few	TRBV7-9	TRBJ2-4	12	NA	CAPQVAKNIQYF	TGTGCCCCCCAGGTAGCCAAAAACATTCAGTACTTC
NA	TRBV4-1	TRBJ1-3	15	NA	CASSQRQDSGNTIYF	TGCGCCAGCAGCCAACGACAGGACTCTGGAAACACCATATATTTT